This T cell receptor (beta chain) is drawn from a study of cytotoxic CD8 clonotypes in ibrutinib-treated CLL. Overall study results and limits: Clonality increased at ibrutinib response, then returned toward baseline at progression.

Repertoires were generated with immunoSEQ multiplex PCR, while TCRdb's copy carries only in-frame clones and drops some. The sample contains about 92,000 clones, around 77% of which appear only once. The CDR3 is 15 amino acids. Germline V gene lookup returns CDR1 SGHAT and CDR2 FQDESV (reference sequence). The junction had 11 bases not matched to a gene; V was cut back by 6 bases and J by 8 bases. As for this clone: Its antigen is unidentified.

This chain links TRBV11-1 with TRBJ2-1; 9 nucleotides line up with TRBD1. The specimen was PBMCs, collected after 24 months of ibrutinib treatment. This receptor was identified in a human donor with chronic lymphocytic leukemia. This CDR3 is CASSEDRGVVYEQFF. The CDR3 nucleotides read TGTGCCAGCAGTGAGGACAGGGGAGTTGTGTATGAGCAGTTCTTC.